This is a list of T cell receptor beta chains from one sample in a study of response to subunit inactivated influenza vaccine. TCRdb used MiXCR to reprocess the RT-PCR reads, holding one entry per CDR3 protein. The sample yields roughly 780,000 distinct CDR3 sequences, about a fifth seen once. The source was PBMCs from blood, collected 4 to 6 days after vaccination. The receptors come from a man aged 45 to 65 who received an inactivated influenza vaccine. CDR3s include the opening cysteine and the closing phenylalanine or tryptophan. The D gene is left open where the match is weak. Size is omitted from some rows. Given values are once, few, many or a class for expanded clones.

CDR3: CASSLVSQLDGYTF
DNA: TGCGCCAGCAGCTTGGTCTCCCAGCTCGATGGCTACACCTTC
size: few
D: NA
V: TRBV5-1
J: TRBJ1-2

CDR3: CASSYSMTDSYEQYF
DNA: TGTGCCAGCAGTTACTCGATGACAGATTCCTACGAGCAGTACTTC
size: NA
D: NA
V: TRBV6-5
J: TRBJ2-7

CDR3: CATEPSGRGGELFF
DNA: TGTGCCACAGAGCCTAGCGGGAGGGGAGGGGAGCTGTTTTTT
size: few
D: TRBD2
V: TRBV10-3
J: TRBJ2-2

CDR3: CSARSQPYSNQPQHF
DNA: TGCAGTGCTAGAAGTCAGCCATATAGCAATCAGCCCCAGCATTTT
size: NA
D: NA
V: TRBV20-1
J: TRBJ1-5

CDR3: CSARDPGQGDHEQYF
DNA: TGCAGTGCTAGAGACCCGGGACAGGGGGACCACGAGCAGTACTTC
size: many
D: TRBD1
V: TRBV20-1
J: TRBJ2-7

CDR3: CASSLSLGLLNTEAFF
DNA: TGCGCCAGCAGCCTGTCCTTGGGACTACTGAACACTGAAGCTTTCTTT
size: few
D: NA
V: TRBV4-3
J: TRBJ1-1

CDR3: CASRGGGGEQFF
DNA: TGTGCCAGCAGGGGAGGGGGAGGTGAGCAGTTCTTC
size: NA
D: NA
V: TRBV7-3
J: TRBJ2-1

CDR3: CASSIRGLLGGVILQETQYF
DNA: TGTGCCAGCAGCATAAGAGGACTCCTCGGTGGTGTGATTCTACAAGAGACCCAGTACTTC
size: NA
D: NA
V: TRBV11-1
J: TRBJ2-5

CDR3: CAIKLQGAFDYGYTF
DNA: TGTGCCATCAAACTACAGGGGGCGTTTGACTATGGCTACACCTTC
size: few
D: TRBD1
V: TRBV10-3
J: TRBJ1-2

CDR3: CSARDIGGGYEQYF
DNA: TGCAGTGCTAGAGATATAGGGGGAGGTTACGAGCAGTACTTC
size: NA
D: NA
V: TRBV20-1
J: TRBJ2-7

CDR3: CASGGGRNSYNEQFF
DNA: TGTGCCAGCGGGGGCGGGAGGAACTCCTACAATGAGCAGTTCTTC
size: NA
D: TRBD2
V: TRBV12-3/TRBV12-4
J: TRBJ2-1

CDR3: CASSVGLTGTGVEQYF
DNA: TGTGCCAGCAGCGTAGGCCTGACCGGGACAGGGGTCGAGCAGTACTTC
size: NA
D: TRBD1
V: TRBV9
J: TRBJ2-7

CDR3: CSAPRGVNEQYF
DNA: TGCAGTGCTCCCCGGGGCGTCAACGAGCAGTACTTC
size: few
D: NA
V: TRBV20-1
J: TRBJ2-7

CDR3: CASRETGVVTGELFF
DNA: TGTGCCAGCAGGGAGACAGGGGTTGTCACCGGGGAGCTGTTTTTT
size: few
D: TRBD1
V: TRBV28
J: TRBJ2-2